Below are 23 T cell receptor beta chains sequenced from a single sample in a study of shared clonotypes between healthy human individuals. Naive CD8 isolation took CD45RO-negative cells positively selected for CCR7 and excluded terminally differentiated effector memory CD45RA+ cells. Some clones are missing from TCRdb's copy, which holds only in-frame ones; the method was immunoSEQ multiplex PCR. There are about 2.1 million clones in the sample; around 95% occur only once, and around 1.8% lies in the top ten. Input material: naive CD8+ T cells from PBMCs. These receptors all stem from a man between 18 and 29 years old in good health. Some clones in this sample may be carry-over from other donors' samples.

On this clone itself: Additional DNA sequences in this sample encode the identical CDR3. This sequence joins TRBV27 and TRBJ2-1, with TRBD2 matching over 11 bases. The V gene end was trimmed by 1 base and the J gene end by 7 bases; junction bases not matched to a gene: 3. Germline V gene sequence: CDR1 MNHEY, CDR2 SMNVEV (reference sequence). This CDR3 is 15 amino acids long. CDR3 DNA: TGTGCCAGCAGTTTATTAGCGGGAGGGCCAAATGAGCAGTTCTTC. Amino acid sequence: CASSLLAGGPNEQFF.

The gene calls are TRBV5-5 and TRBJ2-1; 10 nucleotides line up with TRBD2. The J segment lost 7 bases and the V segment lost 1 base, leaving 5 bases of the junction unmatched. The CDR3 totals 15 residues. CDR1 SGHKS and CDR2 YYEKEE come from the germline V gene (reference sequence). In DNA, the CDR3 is TGTGCCAGCAGCTTGAGTCTAGCGGGAGTTAATGAGCAGTTCTTC. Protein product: CASSLSLAGVNEQFF. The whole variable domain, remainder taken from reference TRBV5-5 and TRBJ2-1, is DAGVTQSPTHLIKTRGQQVTLRCSPISGHKSVSWYQQVLGQGPQFIFQYYEKEERGRGNFPDRFSARQFPNYSSELNVNALLLGDSALYLCASSLSLAGVNEQFFGPGTRLTVL.

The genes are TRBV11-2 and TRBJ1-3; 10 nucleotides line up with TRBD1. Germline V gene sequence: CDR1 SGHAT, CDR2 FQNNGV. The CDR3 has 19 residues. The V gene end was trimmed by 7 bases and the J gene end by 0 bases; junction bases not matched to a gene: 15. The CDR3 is CASTTQTGGRPISGNTIYF. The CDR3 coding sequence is TGTGCCAGCACTACTCAGACAGGGGGCCGGCCGATCTCTGGAAACACCATATATTTT.

CDR3 sequence: CASSLIGRPQFF. CDR3 nucleotides: TGTGCCAGCAGTTTAATCGGGAGGCCCCAGTTCTTC. The V call is TRBV27, the J call TRBJ2-1, with 7 bases lining up with TRBD2. V was clipped by 2 bases and J by 13 bases; unmatched bases: 5. Germline V gives CDR1 MNHEY, CDR2 SMNVEV (reference sequence). The CDR3 is 12 amino acids.

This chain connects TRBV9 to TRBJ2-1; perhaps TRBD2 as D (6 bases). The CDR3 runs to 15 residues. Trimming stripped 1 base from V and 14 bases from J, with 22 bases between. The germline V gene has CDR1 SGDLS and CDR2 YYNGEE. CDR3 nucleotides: TGTGCCAGCAGCGTATCTGATGACGGGAGAATGAAGGAGTTCTTC. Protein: CASSVSDDGRMKEFF. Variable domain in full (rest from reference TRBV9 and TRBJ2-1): DSGVTQTPKHLITATGQRVTLRCSPRSGDLSVYWYQQSLDQGLQFLIQYYNGEERAKGNILERFSAQQFPDLHSELNLSSLELGDSALYFCASSVSDDGRMKEFFGPGTRLTVL.

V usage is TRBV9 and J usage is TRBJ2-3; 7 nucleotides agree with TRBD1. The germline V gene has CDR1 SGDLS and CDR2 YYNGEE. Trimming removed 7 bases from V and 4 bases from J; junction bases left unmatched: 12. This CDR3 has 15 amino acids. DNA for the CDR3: TGTGCCAGCTCCCGTGGTGAGGGGGCCGCAGATACGCAGTATTTT. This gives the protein CASSRGEGAADTQYF.

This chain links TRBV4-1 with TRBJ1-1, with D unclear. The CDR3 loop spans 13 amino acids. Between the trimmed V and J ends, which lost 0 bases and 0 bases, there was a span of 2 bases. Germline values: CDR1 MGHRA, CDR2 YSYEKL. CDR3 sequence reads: CASSQELNTEAFF. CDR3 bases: TGCGCCAGCAGCCAAGAATTGAACACTGAAGCTTTCTTT.

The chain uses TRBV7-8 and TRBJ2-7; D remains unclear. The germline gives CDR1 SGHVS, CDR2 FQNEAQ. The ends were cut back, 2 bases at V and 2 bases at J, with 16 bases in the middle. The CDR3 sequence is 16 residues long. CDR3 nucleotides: TGTGCCAGCAGCTTATTTTTGGGGTTGAAGGCCTACGAGCAGTACTTC. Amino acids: CASSLFLGLKAYEQYF. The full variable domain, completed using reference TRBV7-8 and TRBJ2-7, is GAGVSQSPRYKVAKRGQDVALRCDPISGHVSLFWYQQALGQGPEFLTYFQNEAQLDKSGLPSDRFFAERPEGSVSTLKIQRTQQEDSAVYLCASSLFLGLKAYEQYFGPGTRLTVT.

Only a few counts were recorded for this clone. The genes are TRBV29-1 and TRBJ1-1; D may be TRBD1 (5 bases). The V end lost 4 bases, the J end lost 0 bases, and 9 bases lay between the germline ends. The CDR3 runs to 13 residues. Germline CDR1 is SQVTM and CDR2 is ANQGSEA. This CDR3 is CSVGGTVNTEAFF. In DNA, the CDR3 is TGCAGCGTTGGAGGGACGGTGAACACTGAAGCTTTCTTT.

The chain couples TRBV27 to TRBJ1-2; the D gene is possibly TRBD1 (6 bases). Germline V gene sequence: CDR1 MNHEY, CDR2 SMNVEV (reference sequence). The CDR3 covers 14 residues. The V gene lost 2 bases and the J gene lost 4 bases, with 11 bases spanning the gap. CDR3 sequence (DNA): TGTGCCAGCAGTTTACAGGGGAACGGCTATGGCTACACCTTC. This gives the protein CASSLQGNGYGYTF.

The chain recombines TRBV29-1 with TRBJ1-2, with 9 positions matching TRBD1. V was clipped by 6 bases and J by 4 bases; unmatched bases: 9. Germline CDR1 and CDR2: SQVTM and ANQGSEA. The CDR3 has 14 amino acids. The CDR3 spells CSVGPGQGFYGYTF. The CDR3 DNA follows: TGCAGCGTCGGCCCGGGACAGGGTTTCTATGGCTACACCTTC.

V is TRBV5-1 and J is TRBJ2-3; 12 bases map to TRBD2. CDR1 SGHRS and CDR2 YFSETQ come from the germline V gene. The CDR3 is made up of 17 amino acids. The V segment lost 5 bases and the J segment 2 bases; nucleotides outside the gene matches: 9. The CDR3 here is CASRQTSGSLLTDTQYF. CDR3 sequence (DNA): TGCGCCAGCAGACAGACTAGCGGGAGTCTTCTCACAGATACGCAGTATTTT. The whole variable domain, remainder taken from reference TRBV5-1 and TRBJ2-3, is KAGVTQTPRYLIKTRGQQVTLSCSPISGHRSVSWYQQTPGQGLQFLFEYFSETQRNKGNFPGRFSGRQFSNSRSEMNVSTLELGDSALYLCASRQTSGSLLTDTQYFGPGTRLTVL.

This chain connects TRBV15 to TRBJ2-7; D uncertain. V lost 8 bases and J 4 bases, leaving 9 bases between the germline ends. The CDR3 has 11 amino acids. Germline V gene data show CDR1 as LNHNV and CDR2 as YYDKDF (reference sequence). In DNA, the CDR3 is TGTGCCACCGGTAACGGGTACGAGCAGTACTTC. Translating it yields CATGNGYEQYF.

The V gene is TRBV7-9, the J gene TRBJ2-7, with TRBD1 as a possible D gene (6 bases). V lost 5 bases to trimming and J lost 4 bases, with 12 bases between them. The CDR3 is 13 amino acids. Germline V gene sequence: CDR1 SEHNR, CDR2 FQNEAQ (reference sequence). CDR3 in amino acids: CASSTGQLYEQYF. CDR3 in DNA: TGTGCCAGCAGCACGGGACAACTGTACGAGCAGTACTTC.

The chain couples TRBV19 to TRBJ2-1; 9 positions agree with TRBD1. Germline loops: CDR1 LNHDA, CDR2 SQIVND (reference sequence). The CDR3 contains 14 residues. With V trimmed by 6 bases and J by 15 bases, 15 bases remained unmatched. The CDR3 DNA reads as TGTGCCAGTAGGCAAATTCCGGGACAGGGTACCCCGTTCTTC. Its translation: CASRQIPGQGTPFF.

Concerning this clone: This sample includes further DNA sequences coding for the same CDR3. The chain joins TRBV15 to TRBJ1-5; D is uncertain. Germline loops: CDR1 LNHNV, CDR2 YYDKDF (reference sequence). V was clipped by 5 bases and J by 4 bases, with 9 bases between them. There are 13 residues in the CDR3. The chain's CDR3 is CATSSKSNQPQHF. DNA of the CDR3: TGTGCCACCAGCTCCAAGAGTAATCAGCCCCAGCATTTT.

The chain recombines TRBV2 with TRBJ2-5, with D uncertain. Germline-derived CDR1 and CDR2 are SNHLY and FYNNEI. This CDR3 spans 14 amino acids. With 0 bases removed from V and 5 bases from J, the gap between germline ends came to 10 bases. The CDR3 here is CASSEALARETQYF. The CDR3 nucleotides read TGTGCCAGCAGTGAAGCCCTGGCCCGGGAGACCCAGTACTTC.

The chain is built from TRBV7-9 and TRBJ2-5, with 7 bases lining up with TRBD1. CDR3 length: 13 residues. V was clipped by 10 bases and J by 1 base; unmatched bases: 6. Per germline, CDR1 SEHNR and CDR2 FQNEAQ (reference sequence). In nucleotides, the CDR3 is TGTGCCAACAGTCCAGGGGGCCAAGAGACCCAGTACTTC. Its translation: CANSPGGQETQYF.

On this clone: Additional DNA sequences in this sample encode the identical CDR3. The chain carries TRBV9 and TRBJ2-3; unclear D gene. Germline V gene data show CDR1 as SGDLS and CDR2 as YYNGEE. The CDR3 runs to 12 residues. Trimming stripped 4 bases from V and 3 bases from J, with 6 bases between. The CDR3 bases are TGTGCCAGCAGCCTACCGACAGATACGCAGTATTTT. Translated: CASSLPTDTQYF.

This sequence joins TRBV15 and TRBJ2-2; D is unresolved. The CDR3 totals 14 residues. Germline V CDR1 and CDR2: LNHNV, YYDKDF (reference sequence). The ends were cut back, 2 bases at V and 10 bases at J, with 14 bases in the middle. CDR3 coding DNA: TGTGCCACCAGCAGAAGGACCCTCGCCGAGGAGCTGTTTTTT. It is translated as CATSRRTLAEELFF.

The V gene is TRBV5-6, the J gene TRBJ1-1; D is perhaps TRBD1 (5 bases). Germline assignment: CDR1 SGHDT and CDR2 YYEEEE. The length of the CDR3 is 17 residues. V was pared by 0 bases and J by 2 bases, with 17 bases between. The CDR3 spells CASSLAPGTILNTEAFF. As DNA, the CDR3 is TGTGCCAGCAGCTTGGCTCCAGGGACTATTTTAAACACTGAAGCTTTCTTT.

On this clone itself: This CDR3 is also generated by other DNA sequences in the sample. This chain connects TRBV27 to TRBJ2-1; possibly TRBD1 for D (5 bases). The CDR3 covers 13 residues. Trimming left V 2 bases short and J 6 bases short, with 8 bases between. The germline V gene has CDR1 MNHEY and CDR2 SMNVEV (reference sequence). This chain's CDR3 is CASSLGRANEQFF. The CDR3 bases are TGTGCCAGCAGTTTAGGCAGGGCCAATGAGCAGTTCTTC.

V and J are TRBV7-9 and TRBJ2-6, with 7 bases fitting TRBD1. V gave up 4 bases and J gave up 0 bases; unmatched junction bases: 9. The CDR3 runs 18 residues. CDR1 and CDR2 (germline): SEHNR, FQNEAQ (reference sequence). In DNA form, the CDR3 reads TGTGCCAGCAGCTCGTTTCAGGGGGTGCGCTCTGGGGCCAACGTCCTGACTTTC. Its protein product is CASSSFQGVRSGANVLTF.